This record looks at one T cell receptor (beta chain) sequence and its context. The antigen this receptor binds is unknown. No quality values exist for individual bases; no much larger clone is one base distant. The data were obtained in a study of blood T cell repertoires in COVID-19 (dated by TCRdb to 2018 to 2021). Context from the whole study: Samples covering the acute and convalescent phases of COVID-19 were provided by collaborators in the United States, Italy and Spain. The material from the prospective study consisted of cDNA or gDNA derived from T cells, B-cell-depleted T cells, or PBMCs. The repertoires were made available in a free public database intended to serve as a resource for research on the immune response to SARS-CoV-2. Nearly every sample came with metadata listing a de-identified subject ID, COVID-19 status, age in years and sex. Deeply sampled blood TCRbeta repertoires from subjects exposed to, actively infected with, or recovered from COVID-19 were included in the dataset. HLA class I and class II types, where available, came from metadata supplied by the sample provider rather than from assay-based typing. Samples came from the ongoing ImmuneRACE study (first 160 participants) plus 1,254 subjects from 6 global collaborators.

TCRbeta CDR3 regions were amplified from genomic DNA using the immunoSEQ Assay, a bias-controlled multiplex PCR. The study's processing was this. The number of nucleated cells in each sample was estimated by amplification of reference gene primers within the assay. To quantify the absolute abundance of each unique TCRbeta CDR3 rearrangement, sequence reads were collapsed and filtered. For each sample, productive Simpson clonality was calculated as the square root of Simpson's diversity index over productive rearrangements. TCRdb provides this immuneACCESS table in a form limited to in-frame rearrangements. Some clones are lacking; in checked studies, under half of them reflect an unresolved V gene, and why the rest are absent is not known. For V, J and clone size, that table is used; D and trimming come from the DNA. This sample lists roughly 100,000 clones; roughly 86% were detected once. Approximately 10% of the sample is taken by the ten largest.

Collaborating institutions collected whole blood in K2EDTA tubes following their own protocols. Collaborator samples were shipped for TCRbeta analysis as frozen whole blood, isolated PBMCs, or DNA extracted from either sample type. Beyond this particular receptor, the publication reports: Clinical and demographic metadata were provided uncurated, with the amount varying by source and participant.

The source of this sequence is a woman aged 25-40 years with acute or convalescent COVID-19. Sample: peripheral blood.

The CDR3 region reads CASSERGATDTQYF. The DNA sequence follows: TGTGCCAGCAGTGAGCGGGGGGCGACAGATACGCAGTATTTT. The chain is made from TRBV6-4 and TRBJ2-3; 8 of the junction bases match TRBD2. Taken from the germline V gene, the CDR1 and CDR2 loops are MRHNA and SNTAGT. Trimming leaves V shorter by 3 bases and J shorter by 3 bases, with the junction holding 2 bases beyond the gene matches. The CDR3 measures 14 amino acids from cysteine to phenylalanine. The sequence is cut down to CDR3 DNA, 42 bases in frame from base 1.